Following are 19 T cell receptor beta chains from one sample sequenced in a study of blood T cell repertoires in COVID-19 (TCRdb year 2020). Library preparation was by the immunoSEQ multiplex PCR assay. The table was pulled from immuneACCESS by TCRdb, which kept in-frame rearrangements only. Such tables lose some clones; where checked, under half of the loss comes from unresolved V genes, and the rest has no known cause. The sample table records 80,000 to 90,000 clones; 70% to 90% of these occur just once. The ten most abundant clones make up about 5% of the sample. The specimen sequenced was peripheral blood. The receptors originated from a man aged 40-49 years with acute or convalescent COVID-19.

The chain links TRBV7-9 to TRBJ2-1; 8 positions agree with TRBD1. Trimming removed 7 bases from V and 5 bases from J; junction bases left unmatched: 4. This CDR3 is 13 amino acids long. Per germline, CDR1 SEHNR and CDR2 FQNEAQ (reference sequence). CDR3 in amino acids: CASTAGQDNEQFF. For the CDR3, the DNA is TGTGCCAGCACCGCGGGACAGGACAATGAGCAGTTCTTC.

The chain joins TRBV5-1 to TRBJ2-3, with TRBD2 matching over 12 bases. The CDR3 consists of 15 residues. In germline, CDR1 is SGHRS, CDR2 YFSETQ. Trimming at V came to 7 bases and at J to 4 bases, leaving 7 bases not matched to a gene. This CDR3 reads CASGNGLAGPDTQYF. The DNA of the CDR3 is TGCGCCAGCGGAAACGGACTAGCGGGGCCAGATACGCAGTATTTT.

Here the CDR3 reads CASSLDRGIGYTF. The CDR3 region has the DNA TGCGCCAGCAGCCTCGACAGGGGAATTGGCTACACCTTC. The chain links TRBV5-1 to TRBJ1-2, with 8 bases matching TRBD1. The CDR3 is 13 residues long. The V gene's germline CDR1 is SGHRS and CDR2 YFSETQ. V was clipped by 4 bases and J by 7 bases; unmatched bases: 6.

The genes are TRBV3-1 (or the pseudogene TRBV3-2) and TRBJ2-1; TRBD2 matches 13 bases. V was clipped by 1 base and J by 9 bases; unmatched bases: 9. CDR1 is LGHDT, CDR2 YNNKEL, per germline (reference sequence). The CDR3 loop spans 17 amino acids. This chain's CDR3 is CASSQASVTSGRFEQFF. CDR3 sequence (DNA): TGTGCCAGCAGCCAAGCCTCCGTGACTAGCGGGAGGTTTGAGCAGTTCTTC.

In this sample, this clone turned up a few times. This chain links TRBV2 with TRBJ1-1; TRBD1 aligns across 7 bases. Losses at the gene ends were 3 bases for V and 4 bases for J; bases not matched to a gene: 5. The CDR3 has 14 amino acids. Germline V gene sequence: CDR1 SNHLY, CDR2 FYNNEI. As DNA, the CDR3 is TGTGCCAGCAGTGATCTGACAGGGAGCACTGAAGCTTTCTTT. Its translation: CASSDLTGSTEAFF.

V is TRBV27 and J is TRBJ2-3, with 7 bases aligning to TRBD2. The CDR3 length is 14 residues. V dropped 3 bases and J dropped 6; count of bases not matched to a gene: 6. CDR1 is MNHEY and CDR2 is SMNVEV in the germline V gene (reference sequence). The DNA of the CDR3 is TGTGCCAGCAGTTTCGGGGGGTCGAGGGATACGCAGTATTTT. It is translated as CASSFGGSRDTQYF.

This chain joins TRBV9 and TRBJ2-3; no clear D gene. The CDR3 is 14 residues long. Germline CDR1 is SGDLS and CDR2 is YYNGEE. The V gene lost 3 bases and the J gene lost 2 bases, with 10 bases spanning the gap. CDR3: CASSDLRYTDTQYF. The DNA for the CDR3 is TGTGCCAGCAGCGACTTACGTTACACAGATACGCAGTATTTT.

This chain connects TRBV5-4 to TRBJ2-5; TRBD1 matches 7 bases. Germline loops: CDR1 SGHNT, CDR2 YYREEE (reference sequence). V shed 5 bases, J shed 3 bases, and the junction held 7 bases outside the gene matches. This CDR3 contains 14 residues. The CDR3 bases are TGTGCCAGCAGTCCCACCGGGACAGAAGAGACCCAGTACTTC. This translates into CASSPTGTEETQYF.

The chain has TRBV15 and TRBJ2-1, with TRBD2 identical over 7 bases. Germline V CDR1 and CDR2: LNHNV, YYDKDF (reference sequence). After removal of 2 bases from V and 2 bases from J, the junction contained 0 bases not matched to a gene. The length of the CDR3 is 14 residues. CDR3 loop: CATSRLAAYNEQFF. In nucleotides, the CDR3 is TGTGCCACCAGCAGACTAGCGGCCTACAATGAGCAGTTCTTC. Supplemented by reference TRBV15 and TRBJ2-1, the full variable domain reads DAMVIQNPRYQVTQFGKPVTLSCSQTLNHNVMYWYQQKSSQAPKLLFHYYDKDFNNEADTPDNFQSRRPNTSFCFLDIRSPGLGDTAMYLCATSRLAAYNEQFFGPGTRLTVL.

The gene calls are TRBV4-3 and TRBJ2-5; maybe TRBD2 (6 bases). From germline, CDR1 is LGHNA and CDR2 YSLEER. V lost 0 bases and J 5 bases, leaving 10 bases between the germline ends. The CDR3 has 14 amino acids. Here the CDR3 reads CASSQDTGVETQYF. The CDR3 DNA reads TGCGCCAGCAGCCAAGATACGGGGGTCGAGACCCAGTACTTC.

The chain combines TRBV7-6 with TRBJ2-3; D may be TRBD2 (6 bases). Germline CDR1 is SGHVS and CDR2 is FNYEAQ. The CDR3 is made up of 14 amino acids. The germline V and J ends were trimmed by 5 bases and 6 bases, with 15 bases remaining between them. The CDR3 region has the DNA TGTGCCAGCAGCAAGGGTCAGGCGGGGGATACGCAGTATTTT. It codes for CASSKGQAGDTQYF.

The chain combines TRBV3-1 (or the pseudogene TRBV3-2) with TRBJ2-5, with a possible D match to TRBD1 (6 bases). CDR3 length: 15 residues. V was trimmed by 4 bases and J by 5 bases, leaving 17 bases between them. Germline values: CDR1 LGHDT, CDR2 YNNKEL (reference sequence). The CDR3 is CASSRAPQGWETQYF. The CDR3 nucleotides read TGTGCCAGCAGCCGGGCACCACAGGGTTGGGAGACCCAGTACTTC.

In this sample, this clone turned up a few times. CDR3 amino acids: CASSIDRDGGYTF. In nucleotides, the CDR3 is TGTGCCAGTAGTATCGACAGGGATGGTGGCTACACCTTC. The rearrangement uses TRBV19 and TRBJ1-2; 7 bases agree with TRBD1. The junction had 5 bases not matched to a gene; V was cut back by 3 bases and J by 7 bases. Germline V gene sequence: CDR1 LNHDA, CDR2 SQIVND (reference sequence). CDR3 length equals 13 residues.

This sequence joins TRBV20-1 and TRBJ1-5; a possible D gene is TRBD1 (5 bases). This CDR3 comprises 12 residues. Trimming removed 3 bases from V and 4 bases from J, with 7 bases in between. Germline V gives CDR1 DFQATT, CDR2 SNEGSKA (reference sequence). The CDR3, as DNA: TGCAGTGCTAGTCAGGGAAATCAGCCCCAGCATTTT. This gives the protein CSASQGNQPQHF.

This clone was counted a single time. The gene calls are TRBV10-2 and TRBJ1-2; possible D gene TRBD1, 5 bases. Trimming left V 2 bases short and J 8 bases short, with 15 bases between. Germline CDR1 WSHSY, CDR2 SAAADI. CDR3 size: 14 residues. The chain's CDR3 is CASSEVGREMGYTF. The CDR3 DNA reads TGCGCCAGCAGTGAGGTCGGCAGGGAAATGGGCTACACCTTC.

V usage is TRBV9 and J usage is TRBJ2-2, with D perhaps matching TRBD2 (5 bases). V was shortened by 0 bases and J by 5 bases, with 11 bases between the two germline ends. The CDR3 consists of 15 residues. CDR1 and CDR2 from the germline V gene are SGDLS and YYNGEE. The CDR3 spells CASSVGGRGTGELFF. DNA for the CDR3: TGTGCCAGCAGCGTAGGAGGGAGAGGAACCGGGGAGCTGTTTTTT.

The CDR3 loop reads CATSRTRDRGRGYTF. For the CDR3, the DNA is TGTGCCACCAGCAGAACCCGGGACAGGGGACGCGGCTACACCTTC. The V call is TRBV15, the J call TRBJ1-2; TRBD1 matches 10 bases. The CDR3 has 15 residues. Germline CDR1 is LNHNV and CDR2 is YYDKDF (reference sequence). V lost 2 bases to trimming and J lost 8 bases; unmatched junction nucleotides: 8.

V is TRBV14 and J is TRBJ1-5; TRBD1 might be the D (6 bases). This CDR3 region has 13 residues. V was pared by 1 base and J by 6 bases, with 7 bases between. Germline CDR1 SGHDN, CDR2 FVKESK. The CDR3 DNA sequence: TGTGCCAGCAGCCAAGTCAGGGGTCAGCCCCAGCATTTT. Its protein product is CASSQVRGQPQHF.

The chain uses TRBV3-1 (or the pseudogene TRBV3-2) and TRBJ1-1, with TRBD1 matching 10 bases. Germline CDR1 is LGHDT and CDR2 is YNNKEL (reference sequence). V lost 4 bases to trimming and J lost 4 bases; unmatched junction nucleotides: 6. The CDR3 length is 15 residues. This CDR3 is CASSPWDRGITEAFF. The CDR3 DNA sequence: TGTGCCAGCAGCCCATGGGACAGGGGCATCACTGAAGCTTTCTTT.